This TCR beta chain was identified during a study of CD8+CD57+ T cells in acquired aplastic anemia. On this clonotype: Its antigen is unknown.

Germline loops: CDR1 LNHDA, CDR2 SQIVND (reference sequence). This CDR3 is 14 amino acids long. V lost 5 bases, J lost 5 bases, and 6 bases stayed unmatched. Genomic DNA acted as the template from which TCR beta VDJ combination and CDR3 sequence profiling were carried out. TCRdb re-called the reads through MiXCR, storing one row per CDR3 protein. The sample shows around 200,000 distinct CDR3 sequences, approximately 52% of them seen only once. The study, taken as a whole, reports: Roughly 30 CD8+ CDR3 sequences occurred in both the patients and the controls. Significant differences in CD8+ Simpson's diversity were not observed between patients and controls.

The sequence came from a human donor in good health, serving as a control. The chain combines TRBV19 with TRBJ1-2; 9 nucleotides match TRBD1. Sequenced input: sorted CD4+, CD8+, or CD8+CD57+ T cells (not recorded which) from PBMCs. This chain's CDR3 is CASSLTGTGYGYTF. The CDR3 DNA follows: TGTGCCAGTAGTTTGACAGGGACAGGGTATGGCTACACCTTC.